Given below is one T cell receptor beta chain in context. Its antigen is unidentified. The protocol was immunoSEQ multiplex PCR, while the TCRdb copy is restricted to in-frame clones and leaves out a portion. The sample carries 55,000 to 65,000 clones, over 60% recorded once. Second-dose schedules of about 4 or about 12 weeks were combined. Germline V gene sequence: CDR1 SGHTS, CDR2 YDEGEE. CDR3 length: 14 amino acids. V was shortened by 4 bases and J by 2 bases, with 12 bases between the two germline ends. The data were obtained in a study of T cell responses to AZD1222 COVID-19 vaccine. Notes on the study in general: At baseline, just 6 or 7 AZD1222 recipients tested seropositive. Spike was spanned by vaccine-associated CD4 TCRs, which were dominant at 160-218 and 743-854. Variant regions that are unmutated are reportedly the target of nearly half of spike-specific TCRs.

The receptor's source is an adult who received the AZD1222 COVID-19 vaccine. The source material was peripheral blood, sampled 28 days after the second AZD1222 dose. The chain is built from TRBV5-8 and TRBJ1-1, with D maybe TRBD1 (6 bases). The CDR3 DNA reads TGTGCCAGCAGCCGGGGACAACTTAACACTGAAGCTTTCTTT. Residues: CASSRGQLNTEAFF.